Detailed here is one T cell receptor (beta chain). Its matching antigen is unknown. The data stem from a study of shared clonotypes between healthy human individuals. Per the germline V gene, CDR1 is GTSNPN and CDR2 is SVGIG (reference sequence). V lost 2 bases and J 4 bases, leaving 11 bases between the germline ends. There are 13 residues in the CDR3. Repertoires were generated with immunoSEQ multiplex PCR, while TCRdb's copy carries only in-frame clones and drops some. The sample carries more than 1,200,000 clones, approximately 98.5% recorded once. Study-wide results and limits: The diversity represented, both genetic and in exposure history, was limited by few donors. Larger estimated richness was generally seen in naive subsets than in memory subsets.

The source is a man under 40 in good health. Source material: naive CD4+ T cells sorted from blood. The sample's subset: CD45RA+ positively selected. The chain combines TRBV30 with TRBJ1-1, with TRBD1 as a possible D gene (6 bases). CDR3 nucleotide sequence: TGTGCCTGGAGTAAACAGGGAAGCACTGAAGCTTTCTTT. Its translation: CAWSKQGSTEAFF. The whole variable domain, remainder taken from reference TRBV30 and TRBJ1-1, is SQTIHQWPATLVQPVGSPLSLECTVEGTSNPNLYWYRQAAGRGLQLLFYSVGIGQISSEVPQNLSASRPQDRQFILSSKKLLLSDSGFYLCAWSKQGSTEAFFGQGTRLTVV.